This T cell receptor (beta chain) came from a study of identifying expanded T cells in peripheral blood. Repertoires were generated with immunoSEQ multiplex PCR, while TCRdb's copy carries only in-frame clones and drops some. This sample yields fewer than 55,000 clones, of which 82% are seen a single time; around 15% belongs to the top ten. Study-level points and caveats: Technical replicates showed around 1.3 changed clones; roughly two weeks around 15; four weeks 19.

During the collection period, no donor immune events like infections were recorded. This CDR3 has 18 amino acids. This clone was counted between two and nine times. Its antigen is still unknown. The TCR was taken from a person aged 18-69 years in good health. Sequenced: blood. The chain couples TRBV21-1 to TRBJ1-4. TRBV21-1 is given as a pseudogene. CDR3 DNA: TGTGCCAGCAGCCACTGTTCAAATTCCCCCTGTTGGAGTGAAAAACTGTTTTTT. Amino acids: CASSHCSNSPCWSEKLFF.